This T cell receptor beta chain appears in the sequencing data of a study of T cells in localized non-small cell lung cancer. Clones were read by immunoSEQ multiplex PCR, and TCRdb kept only the in-frame ones, dropping some. The sample has approximately 25,000 clones; around 91% are singletons. In germline, CDR1 is KGHSH, CDR2 LQKENI. This CDR3 spans 15 amino acids. The V gene lost 1 base and the J gene lost 7 bases, with 14 bases spanning the gap. The TCR originated in a woman aged 40 to 75 with stage I lung adenocarcinoma. The sequences come from peripheral blood, collected before any cancer treatment. V gene TRBV18 combines with J gene TRBJ1-5; D might be TRBD1 (6 bases). The CDR3 loop reads CASSPQAGVEQPQHF. In nucleotides, the CDR3 is TGTGCCAGCTCACCACAGGCAGGGGTGGAACAGCCCCAGCATTTT.